This TCR beta chain was observed in a study of T-cell reconstitution after alpha-beta-depleted transplantation in children. Germline V gene lookup returns CDR1 SGHRS and CDR2 YFSETQ. This CDR3 has 14 residues. With 4 bases removed from V and 4 bases from J, the gap between germline ends came to 14 bases. This clonotype was observed at least ten times. TCRbeta library construction was performed incorporating unique molecular identifiers. TCRdb independently ran MiXCR on the PCR reads; one entry per CDR3 protein. This sample has approximately 250,000 distinct CDR3 sequences, with around 9.7% found just once.

The starting material was PBMCs from the stem cell graft donor, obtained from the stem cell graft. The chain is built from TRBV5-1 and TRBJ1-2; D may be TRBD1 (6 bases). The sequence was obtained from a human donor who donated a stem cell graft to a child with SCID. The CDR3 region is CASSPDSPSYGYTF. DNA of the CDR3: TGCGCCAGCAGCCCGGACAGCCCCTCCTATGGCTACACCTTC.